Listed here are 5 T cell receptor beta chains from one sample, sequenced in a study of shared clonotypes between healthy human individuals. Using immunoSEQ multiplex PCR, the repertoire was profiled, and TCRdb retains in-frame clones only, with some absent. The sample carries around 600,000 clones, roughly 96% recorded once. Only CD45RO-negative cells positively selected for CCR7 counted as naive CD8 cells, so terminally differentiated effector memory CD45RA+ cells were excluded. The sequenced sample was naive CD8+ T cells sorted from blood. The receptors were gathered from a woman aged 25 to 39 in good health.

V is TRBV27 and J is TRBJ2-3, with D hard to call. V was shortened by 6 bases and J by 6 bases, with 16 bases between the two germline ends. The CDR3 is made up of 14 amino acids. The germline V gene encodes CDR1 MNHEY and CDR2 SMNVEV (reference sequence). The CDR3 DNA sequence: TGTGCCAGCAGCGTTGGTACCCCGTGGGATACGCAGTATTTT. This codes for CASSVGTPWDTQYF.

The chain couples TRBV7-9 to TRBJ1-1; D might be TRBD1 (5 bases). This CDR3 is built from 15 residues. Germline CDR1 is SEHNR and CDR2 is FQNEAQ (reference sequence). Trimming removed 5 bases from V and 0 bases from J, with 13 bases in between. The CDR3 DNA reads as TGTGCCAGCAGCGGGGCCTCGACCGTGAACACTGAAGCTTTCTTT. It yields the protein CASSGASTVNTEAFF. The whole variable domain, remainder taken from reference TRBV7-9 and TRBJ1-1, is DTGVSQNPRHKITKRGQNVTFRCDPISEHNRLYWYRQTLGQGPEFLTYFQNEAQLEKSRLLSDRFSAERPKGSFSTLEIQRTEQGDSAMYLCASSGASTVNTEAFFGQGTRLTVV.

This clone was seen once. The gene calls are TRBV7-8 and TRBJ1-1; D not resolved. The CDR3 extends over 14 amino acids. Germline V gene sequence: CDR1 SGHVS, CDR2 FQNEAQ. V shed 1 base and J shed 10 bases, with 16 bases lying between them. CDR3: CASSLVRVERRAFF. The DNA of the CDR3 is TGTGCCAGCAGCTTAGTACGTGTCGAACGGCGAGCTTTCTTT.

The chain uses TRBV28 and TRBJ1-3; D not resolved. The CDR3 spans 12 residues. Germline CDR1 is MDHEN and CDR2 is SYDVKM. Trimming left V 3 bases short and J 4 bases short, with 4 bases between. The DNA for the CDR3 is TGTGCCAGCAGTTTTGCGGGAAACACCATATATTTT. Its translation: CASSFAGNTIYF.

The chain employs TRBV29-1 and TRBJ2-2, with TRBD2 identical over 9 bases. Looked up from germline, CDR1 is SQVTM and CDR2 is ANQGSEA. The CDR3 consists of 15 residues. Trimming took 7 bases from V and 2 from J; bases not matched to a gene: 8. The CDR3 nucleotides read TGCAGCGCCTCCGGGACTAGCTATAACACCGGGGAGCTGTTTTTT. Encoded protein: CSASGTSYNTGELFF.